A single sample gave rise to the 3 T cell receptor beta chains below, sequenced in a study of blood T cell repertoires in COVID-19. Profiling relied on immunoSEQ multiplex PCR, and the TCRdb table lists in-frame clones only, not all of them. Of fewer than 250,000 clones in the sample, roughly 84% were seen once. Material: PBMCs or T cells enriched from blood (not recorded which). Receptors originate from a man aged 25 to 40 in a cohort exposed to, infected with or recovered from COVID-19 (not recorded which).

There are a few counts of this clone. The CDR3 nucleotides read TGTGCCAGCAGCTTGGTGGCGGGAGGTATAAATGAGCAGTTCTTC. Translated, it gives CASSLVAGGINEQFF. The chain joins TRBV7-9 to TRBJ2-1, with 8 positions matching TRBD2. J gave up 7 bases and V 3 bases, and 8 bases lay outside the gene matches. The CDR3 runs to 15 residues. Looked up from germline, CDR1 is SEHNR and CDR2 is FQNEAQ (reference sequence).

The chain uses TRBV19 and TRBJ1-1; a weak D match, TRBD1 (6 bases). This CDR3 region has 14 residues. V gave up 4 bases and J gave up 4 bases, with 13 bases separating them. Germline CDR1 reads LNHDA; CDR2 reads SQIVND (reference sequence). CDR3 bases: TGTGCCAGTAGTACCCTACGACAGGCCACTGAAGCTTTCTTT. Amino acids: CASSTLRQATEAFF.

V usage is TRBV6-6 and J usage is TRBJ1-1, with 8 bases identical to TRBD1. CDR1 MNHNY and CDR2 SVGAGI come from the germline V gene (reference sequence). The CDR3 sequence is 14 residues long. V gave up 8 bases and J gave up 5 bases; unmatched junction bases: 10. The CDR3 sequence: CASFLTGVGTEAFF. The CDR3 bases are TGTGCCAGCTTTTTGACAGGGGTGGGGACTGAAGCTTTCTTT.